This record looks at one T cell receptor (beta chain) sequence and its context. The data belong to a study of CD8+ T cells in alopecia areata. Reverse transcribed after extraction, RNA yielded cDNA as the sequencing template. Profiling relied on immunoSEQ multiplex PCR, and the TCRdb table lists in-frame clones only, not all of them. Of about 40,000 clones in the sample, more than 90% were seen once. The V end was cut by 5 bases, the J end by 4 bases, with 17 bases between. CDR1 SEHNR and CDR2 FQNEAQ come from the germline V gene (reference sequence). CDR3 size: 15 residues. Sample treatment: oral pan-JAK inhibitor, 5-10 mg twice daily.

The source was CD8+ T cells sorted from blood, collected at week 24, from a patient treated with tofacitinib. The chain combines TRBV7-9 with TRBJ2-5; D may correspond to TRBD1 or TRBD2 (5 bases each). The sequence derives from a human donor with alopecia areata. CDR3 sequence: CASSPGTSMGETQYF. In DNA form, the CDR3 reads TGTGCCAGCAGCCCAGGGACGTCGATGGGAGAGACCCAGTACTTC. Variable domain in full (rest from reference TRBV7-9 and TRBJ2-5): DTGVSQNPRHKITKRGQNVTFRCDPISEHNRLYWYRQTLGQGPEFLTYFQNEAQLEKSRLLSDRFSAERPKGSFSTLEIQRTEQGDSAMYLCASSPGTSMGETQYFGPGTRLLVL.